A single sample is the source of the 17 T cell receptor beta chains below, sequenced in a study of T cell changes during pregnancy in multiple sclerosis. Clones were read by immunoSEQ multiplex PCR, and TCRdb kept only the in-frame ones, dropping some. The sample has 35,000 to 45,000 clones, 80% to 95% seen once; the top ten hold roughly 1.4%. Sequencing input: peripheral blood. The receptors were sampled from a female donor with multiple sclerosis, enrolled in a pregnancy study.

The CDR3 bases are TGTGCCAGCAGCTTCTATGGGGCTAGCGGAGCTTACGAGCAGTACTTC. It yields the protein CASSFYGASGAYEQYF. The rearrangement links TRBV5-6 to TRBJ2-7; TRBD2 agrees at 7 bases. Losses at the gene ends were 2 bases for V and 4 bases for J; bases not matched to a gene: 12. Germline CDR1 reads SGHDT; CDR2 reads YYEEEE. The CDR3 is 16 residues long.

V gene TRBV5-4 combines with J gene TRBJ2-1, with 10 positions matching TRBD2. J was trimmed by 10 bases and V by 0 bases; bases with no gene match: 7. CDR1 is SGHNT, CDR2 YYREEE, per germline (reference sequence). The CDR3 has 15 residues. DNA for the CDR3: TGTGCCAGCAGCTTGGGAGCGAGTAGCGGGAGGGAGCAGTTCTTC. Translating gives CASSLGASSGREQFF.

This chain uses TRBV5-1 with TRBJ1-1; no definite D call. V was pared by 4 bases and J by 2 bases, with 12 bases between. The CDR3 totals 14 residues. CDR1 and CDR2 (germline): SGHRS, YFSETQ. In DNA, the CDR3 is TGCGCCAGCAGCCCCAGGACGGGAAACACTGAAGCTTTCTTT. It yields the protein CASSPRTGNTEAFF.

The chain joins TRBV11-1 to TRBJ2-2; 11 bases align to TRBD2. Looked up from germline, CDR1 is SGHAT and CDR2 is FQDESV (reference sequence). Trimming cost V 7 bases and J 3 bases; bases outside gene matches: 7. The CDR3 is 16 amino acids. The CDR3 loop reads CASTLSGREYTGELFF. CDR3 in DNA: TGTGCCAGCACCCTTAGCGGGAGGGAGTACACCGGGGAGCTGTTTTTT.

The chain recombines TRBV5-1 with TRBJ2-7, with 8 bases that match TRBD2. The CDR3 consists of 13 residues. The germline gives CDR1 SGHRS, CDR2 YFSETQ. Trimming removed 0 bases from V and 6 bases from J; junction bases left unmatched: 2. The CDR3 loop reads CASSLGAGGEQYF. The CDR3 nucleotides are TGCGCCAGCAGCTTGGGGGCGGGAGGCGAGCAGTACTTC.

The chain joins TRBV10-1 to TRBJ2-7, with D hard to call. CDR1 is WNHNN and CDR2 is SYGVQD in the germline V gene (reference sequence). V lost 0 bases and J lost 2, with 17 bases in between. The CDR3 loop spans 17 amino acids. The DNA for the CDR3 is TGCGCCAGCAGTGAGTCGGGCAGGCCGATCCTAACCTACGAGCAGTACTTC. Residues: CASSESGRPILTYEQYF.

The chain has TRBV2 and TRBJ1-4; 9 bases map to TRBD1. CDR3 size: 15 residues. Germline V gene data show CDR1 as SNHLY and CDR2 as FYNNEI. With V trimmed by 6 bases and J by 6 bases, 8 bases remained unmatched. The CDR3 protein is CASREGDRAHEKLFF. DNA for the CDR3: TGTGCCAGCAGGGAGGGGGACAGGGCGCATGAAAAACTGTTTTTT.

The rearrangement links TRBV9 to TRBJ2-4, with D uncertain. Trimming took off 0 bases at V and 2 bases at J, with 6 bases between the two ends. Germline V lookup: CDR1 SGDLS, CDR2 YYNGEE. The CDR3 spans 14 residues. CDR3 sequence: CASSVEATKNIQYF. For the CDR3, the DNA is TGTGCCAGCAGCGTAGAGGCAACCAAAAACATTCAGTACTTC.

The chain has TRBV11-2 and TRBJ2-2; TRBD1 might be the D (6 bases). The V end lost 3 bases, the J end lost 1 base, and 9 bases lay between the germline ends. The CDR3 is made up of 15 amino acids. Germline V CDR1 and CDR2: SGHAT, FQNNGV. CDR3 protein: CASSFYRVNTGELFF. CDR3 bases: TGTGCCAGCAGCTTCTACAGGGTGAACACCGGGGAGCTGTTTTTT.

In DNA form, the CDR3 reads TGTGCCATCGCCGTGATGAGCACAGATACGCAGTATTTT. Its protein is CAIAVMSTDTQYF. V usage is TRBV7-9 and J usage is TRBJ2-3; D not resolved. V lost 10 bases and J 0 bases, leaving 11 bases between the germline ends. CDR1 and CDR2 from the germline V gene are SEHNR and FQNEAQ (reference sequence). This CDR3 is built from 13 residues.

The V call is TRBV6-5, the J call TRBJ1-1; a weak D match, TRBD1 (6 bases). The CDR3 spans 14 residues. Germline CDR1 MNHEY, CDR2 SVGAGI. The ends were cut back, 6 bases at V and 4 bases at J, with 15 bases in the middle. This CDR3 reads CASSPTKGGTEAFF. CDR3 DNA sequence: TGTGCCAGCAGCCCGACGAAGGGGGGCACTGAAGCTTTCTTT.

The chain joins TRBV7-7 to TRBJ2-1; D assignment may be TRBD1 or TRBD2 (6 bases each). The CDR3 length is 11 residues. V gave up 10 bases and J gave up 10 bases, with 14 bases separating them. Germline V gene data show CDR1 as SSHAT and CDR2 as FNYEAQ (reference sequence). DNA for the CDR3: TGTGCCATCTCCGAGGGGGGAGAGCAGTTCTTC. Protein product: CAISEGGEQFF.

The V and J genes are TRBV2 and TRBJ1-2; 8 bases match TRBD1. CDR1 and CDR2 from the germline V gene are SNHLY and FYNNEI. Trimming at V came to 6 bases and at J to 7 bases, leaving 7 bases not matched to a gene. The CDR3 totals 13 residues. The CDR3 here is CASRVQGEGGYTF. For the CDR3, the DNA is TGTGCCAGCAGGGTACAGGGGGAGGGTGGCTACACCTTC.

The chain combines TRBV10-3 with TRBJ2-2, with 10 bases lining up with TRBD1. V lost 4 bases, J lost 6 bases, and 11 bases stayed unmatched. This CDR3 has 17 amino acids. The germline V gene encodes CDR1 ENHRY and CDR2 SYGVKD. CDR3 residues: CAISGPGTGESAGELFF. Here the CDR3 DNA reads TGTGCCATCAGTGGCCCAGGGACAGGGGAAAGTGCCGGGGAGCTGTTTTTT.

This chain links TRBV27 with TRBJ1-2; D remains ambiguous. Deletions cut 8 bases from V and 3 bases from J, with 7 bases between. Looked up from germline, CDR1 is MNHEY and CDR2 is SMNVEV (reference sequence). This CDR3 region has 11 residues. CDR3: CASRTDYGYTF. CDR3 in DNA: TGTGCCAGCCGGACGGACTATGGCTACACCTTC.

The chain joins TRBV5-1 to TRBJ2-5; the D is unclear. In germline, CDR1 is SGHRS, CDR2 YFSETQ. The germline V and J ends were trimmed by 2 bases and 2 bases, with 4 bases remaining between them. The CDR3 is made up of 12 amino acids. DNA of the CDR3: TGCGCCAGCAGCTTCGAGCAAGAGACCCAGTACTTC. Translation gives CASSFEQETQYF.

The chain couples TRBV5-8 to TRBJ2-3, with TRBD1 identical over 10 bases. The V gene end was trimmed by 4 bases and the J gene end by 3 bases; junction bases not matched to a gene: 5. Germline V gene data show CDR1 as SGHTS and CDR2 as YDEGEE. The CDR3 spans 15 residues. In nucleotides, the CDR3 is TGTGCCAGCAGCAAGACAGGGGGCCGGACAGATACGCAGTATTTT. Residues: CASSKTGGRTDTQYF.